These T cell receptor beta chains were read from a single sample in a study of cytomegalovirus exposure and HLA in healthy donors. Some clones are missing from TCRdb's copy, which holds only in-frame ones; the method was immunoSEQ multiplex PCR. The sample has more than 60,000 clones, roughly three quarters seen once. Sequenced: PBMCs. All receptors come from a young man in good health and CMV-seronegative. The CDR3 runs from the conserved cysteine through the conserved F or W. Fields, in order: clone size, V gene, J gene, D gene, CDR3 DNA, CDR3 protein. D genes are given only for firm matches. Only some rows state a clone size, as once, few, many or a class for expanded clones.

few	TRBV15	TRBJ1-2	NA	TGTGCCACCAGCAGAGATTTGCAGGATGAATTTGGCTACACCTTC	CATSRDLQDEFGYTF
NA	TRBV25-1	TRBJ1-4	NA	TGTGCCAGCAGTGACGTTATACAGGGCTCCGGAAAACTGTTTTTT	CASSDVIQGSGKLFF
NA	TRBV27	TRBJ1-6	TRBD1	TGTGCCAGCAGTTTAAGGCCACAGGGGGCTAAATCACCCCTCCACTTT	CASSLRPQGAKSPLHF
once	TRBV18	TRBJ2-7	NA	TGTGCCAGCTCACCACCCAGGCAGTACTTC	CASSPPRQYF
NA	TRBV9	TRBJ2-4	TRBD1	TGTGCCAGCAGCGCTACGAAGGGGACAGGGGGCTTGGGAGCCAAAAACATTCAGTACTTC	CASSATKGTGGLGAKNIQYF
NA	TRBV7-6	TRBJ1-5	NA	TGTGCCAGCAGCTTACGGCAGGGTTGGGGCAATCAGCCCCAGCATTTT	CASSLRQGWGNQPQHF
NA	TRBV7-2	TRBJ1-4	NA	TGTGCCAGCAGCAGCCGAGGGGGGGGACTTGGGGAACTGTTTTTT	CASSSRGGGLGELFF
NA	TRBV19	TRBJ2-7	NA	TGTGCCAGTAGTATAGCACTAGACTACGAGCAGTACTTC	CASSIALDYEQYF
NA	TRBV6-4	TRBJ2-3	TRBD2	TGTGCCAGCAGTGACTCAGCGGGGGGGCCAGATACGCAGTATTTT	CASSDSAGGPDTQYF
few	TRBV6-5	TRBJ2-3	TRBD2	TGTGCCAGCAGATTAGCGGGGTCTAGCACAGATACGCAGTATTTT	CASRLAGSSTDTQYF
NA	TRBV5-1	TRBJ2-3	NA	TGCGCCAGCAGCTTGGAGGGACTCCAAGAAACAGATACGCAGTATTTT	CASSLEGLQETDTQYF
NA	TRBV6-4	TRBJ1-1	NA	TGTGCCAGCAGTGAGGGAGTGAACACTGAAGCTTTCTTT	CASSEGVNTEAFF
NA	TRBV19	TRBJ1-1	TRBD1	TGTGCCAGTAGTTCTCGCCTGGGACAGGGGATGAACACTGAAGCTTTCTTT	CASSSRLGQGMNTEAFF
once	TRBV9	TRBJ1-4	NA	TGTGCCAGCAGCGTAAGAGGGTACGATGAAAAACTGTTTTTT	CASSVRGYDEKLFF
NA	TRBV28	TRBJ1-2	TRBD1	TGTGCCAGCAGTTTAGCAGGGGGCGCCGGGGGCTACACCTTC	CASSLAGGAGGYTF
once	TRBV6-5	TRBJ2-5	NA	TGTGCCAGCGGGGAGGGGGGGCTGATAGAGACCCAGTACTTC	CASGEGGLIETQYF
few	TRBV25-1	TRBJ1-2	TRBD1	TGTGCCAGCAGTTGGGACAGGAGGAGTGGCTACACCTTC	CASSWDRRSGYTF
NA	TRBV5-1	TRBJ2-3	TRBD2	TGCGCCAGCAGCTGGGGACTAGCGGGGATCACAGATACGCAGTATTTT	CASSWGLAGITDTQYF
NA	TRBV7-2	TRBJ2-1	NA	TGTGCCAGCAGCTTCGGTGGTGAGCAGTTCTTC	CASSFGGEQFF
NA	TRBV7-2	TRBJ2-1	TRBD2	TGTGCCAGCAGCTCCCCTAGCGGGGGGGCAAGTGAGCAGTTCTTC	CASSSPSGGASEQFF
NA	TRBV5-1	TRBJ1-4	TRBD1	TGCGCCAGCAGCTTGGACAGGGGCTGGGACCAAAAACTGTTTTTT	CASSLDRGWDQKLFF
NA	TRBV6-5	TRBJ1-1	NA	TGTGCCAGCAGTTACACAGCGGAGAGCGCTGAAGCTTTCTTT	CASSYTAESAEAFF